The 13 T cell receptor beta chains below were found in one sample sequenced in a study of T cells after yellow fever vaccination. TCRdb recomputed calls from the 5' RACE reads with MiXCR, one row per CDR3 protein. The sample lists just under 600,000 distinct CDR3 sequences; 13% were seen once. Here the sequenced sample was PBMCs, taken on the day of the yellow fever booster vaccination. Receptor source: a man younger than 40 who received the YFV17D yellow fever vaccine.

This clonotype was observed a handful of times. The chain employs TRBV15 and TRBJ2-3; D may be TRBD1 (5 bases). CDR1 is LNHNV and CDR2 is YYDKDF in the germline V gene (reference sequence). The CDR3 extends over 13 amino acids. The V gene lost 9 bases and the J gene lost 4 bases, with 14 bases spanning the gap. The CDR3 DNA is TGTGCCACTGGGGCAGGCATTGCAGATACGCAGTATTTT. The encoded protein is CATGAGIADTQYF.

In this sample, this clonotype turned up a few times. CDR3 in amino acids: CASSREPGRLRGQPQHF. The CDR3 DNA reads TGTGCCAGCAGCCGGGAGCCGGGACGACTCAGAGGTCAGCCCCAGCATTTT. The chain carries TRBV7-2 and TRBJ1-5; weak D call: TRBD1 (5 bases). V was clipped by 5 bases and J by 6 bases, with 23 bases between them. In germline, CDR1 is SGHTA, CDR2 FQGNSA. CDR3 length: 17 amino acids. Using reference TRBV7-2 and TRBJ1-5 for the parts outside the CDR3, the full variable domain is GAGVSQSPSNKVTEKGKDVELRCDPISGHTALYWYRQSLGQGLEFLIYFQGNSAPDKSGLPSDRFSAERTGGSVSTLTIQRTQQEDSAVYLCASSREPGRLRGQPQHFGDGTRLSIL.

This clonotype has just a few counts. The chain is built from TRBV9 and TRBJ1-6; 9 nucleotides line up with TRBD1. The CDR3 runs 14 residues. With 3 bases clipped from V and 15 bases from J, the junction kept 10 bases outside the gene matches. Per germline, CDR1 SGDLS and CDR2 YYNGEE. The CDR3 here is CASSEGTGPVVLHF. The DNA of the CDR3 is TGTGCCAGCAGCGAGGGGACAGGGCCGGTCGTCCTCCACTTT.

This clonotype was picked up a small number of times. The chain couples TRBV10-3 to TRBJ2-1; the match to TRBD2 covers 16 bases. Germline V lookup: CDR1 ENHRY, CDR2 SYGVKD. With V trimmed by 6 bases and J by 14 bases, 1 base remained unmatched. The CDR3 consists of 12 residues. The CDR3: CAIRGLAGGEFF. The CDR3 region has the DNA TGTGCCATCAGGGGACTAGCGGGGGGGGAGTTCTTC.

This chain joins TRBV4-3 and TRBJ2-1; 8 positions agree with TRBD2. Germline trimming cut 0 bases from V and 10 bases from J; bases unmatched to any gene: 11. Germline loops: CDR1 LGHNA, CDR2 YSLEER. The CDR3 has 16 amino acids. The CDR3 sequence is CASSQDGGRLGGEQFF. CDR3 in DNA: TGCGCCAGCAGCCAAGACGGCGGGAGGCTAGGGGGGGAGCAGTTCTTC.

The CDR3 loop is CASSYESGRYNEQFF. DNA of the CDR3: TGTGCCAGCAGCTATGAGAGCGGGAGGTACAATGAGCAGTTCTTC. The J gene is TRBJ2-1, the V gene TRBV11-2, with 9 bases that match TRBD2. CDR3 length: 15 residues. V was pared by 4 bases and J by 4 bases, with 5 bases of the junction left unmatched. Germline-derived CDR1 and CDR2 are SGHAT and FQNNGV.

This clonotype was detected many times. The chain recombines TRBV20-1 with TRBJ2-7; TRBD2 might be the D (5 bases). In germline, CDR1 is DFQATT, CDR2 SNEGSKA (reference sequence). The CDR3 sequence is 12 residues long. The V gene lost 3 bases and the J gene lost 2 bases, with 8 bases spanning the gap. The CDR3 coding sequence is TGCAGTGCTAGTCCCGGGACCTACGAGCAGTACTTC. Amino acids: CSASPGTYEQYF.

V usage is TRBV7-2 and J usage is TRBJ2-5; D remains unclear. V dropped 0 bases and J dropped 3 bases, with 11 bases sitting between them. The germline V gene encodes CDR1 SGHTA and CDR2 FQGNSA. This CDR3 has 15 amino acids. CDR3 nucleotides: TGTGCCAGCAGCTTAGCCGGCGGCGAAGAAGAGACCCAGTACTTC. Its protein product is CASSLAGGEEETQYF.

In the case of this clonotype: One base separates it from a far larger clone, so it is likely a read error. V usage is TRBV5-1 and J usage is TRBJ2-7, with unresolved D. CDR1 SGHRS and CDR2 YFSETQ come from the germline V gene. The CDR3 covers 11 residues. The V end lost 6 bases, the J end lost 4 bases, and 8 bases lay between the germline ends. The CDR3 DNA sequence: TGCGCCAGCAACACTTCATACGAGCAGTACTTC. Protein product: CASNTSYEQYF.

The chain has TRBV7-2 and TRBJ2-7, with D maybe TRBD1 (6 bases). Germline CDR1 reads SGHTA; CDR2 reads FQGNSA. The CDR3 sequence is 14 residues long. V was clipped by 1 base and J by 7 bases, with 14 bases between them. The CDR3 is CASSLGRGAGEQYF. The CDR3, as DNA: TGTGCCAGCAGCTTAGGCAGGGGCGCAGGGGAGCAGTACTTC.

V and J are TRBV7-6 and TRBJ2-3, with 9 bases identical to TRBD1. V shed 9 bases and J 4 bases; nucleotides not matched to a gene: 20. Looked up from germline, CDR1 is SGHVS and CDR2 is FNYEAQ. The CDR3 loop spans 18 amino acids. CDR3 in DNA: TGTGCCAGACTCCAGGAACTACCGGGACAGGGCTTCCCAGATACGCAGTATTTT. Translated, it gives CARLQELPGQGFPDTQYF.

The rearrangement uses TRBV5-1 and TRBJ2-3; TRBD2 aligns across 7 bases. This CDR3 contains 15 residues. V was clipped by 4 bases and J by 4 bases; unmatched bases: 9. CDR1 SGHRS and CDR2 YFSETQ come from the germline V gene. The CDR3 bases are TGCGCCAGCAGCCTCCGACTAGCCGGAGCAGATACGCAGTATTTT. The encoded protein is CASSLRLAGADTQYF.

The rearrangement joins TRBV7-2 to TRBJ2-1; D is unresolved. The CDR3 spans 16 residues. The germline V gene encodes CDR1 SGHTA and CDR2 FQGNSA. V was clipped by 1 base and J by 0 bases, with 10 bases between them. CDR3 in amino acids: CASSLEGIISYNEQFF. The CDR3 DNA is TGTGCCAGCAGCTTAGAAGGGATCATCTCCTACAATGAGCAGTTCTTC.